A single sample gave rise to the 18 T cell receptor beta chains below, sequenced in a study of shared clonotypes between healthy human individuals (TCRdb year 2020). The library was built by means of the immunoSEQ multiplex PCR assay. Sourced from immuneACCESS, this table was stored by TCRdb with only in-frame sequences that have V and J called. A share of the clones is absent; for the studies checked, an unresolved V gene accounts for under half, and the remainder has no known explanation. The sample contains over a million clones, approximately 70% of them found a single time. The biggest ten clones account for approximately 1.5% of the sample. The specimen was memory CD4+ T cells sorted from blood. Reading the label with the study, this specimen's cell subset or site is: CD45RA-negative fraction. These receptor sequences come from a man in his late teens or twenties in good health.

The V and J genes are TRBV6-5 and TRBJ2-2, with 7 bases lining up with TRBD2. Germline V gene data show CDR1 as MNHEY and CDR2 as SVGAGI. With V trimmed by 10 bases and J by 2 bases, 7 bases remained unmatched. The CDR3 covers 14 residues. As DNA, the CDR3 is TGTGCCATCCGCGCGGGAGACAACACCGGGGAGCTGTTTTTT. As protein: CAIRAGDNTGELFF.

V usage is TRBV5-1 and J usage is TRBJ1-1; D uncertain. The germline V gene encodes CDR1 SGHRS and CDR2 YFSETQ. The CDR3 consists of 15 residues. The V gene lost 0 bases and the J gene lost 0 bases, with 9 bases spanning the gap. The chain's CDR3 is CASSLGLGMNTEAFF. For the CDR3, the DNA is TGCGCCAGCAGCTTGGGGTTAGGGATGAACACTGAAGCTTTCTTT.

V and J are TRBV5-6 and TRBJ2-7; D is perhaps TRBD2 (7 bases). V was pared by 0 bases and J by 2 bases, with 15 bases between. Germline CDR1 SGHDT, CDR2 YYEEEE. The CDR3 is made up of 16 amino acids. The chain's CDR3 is CASSLAGAGATYEQYF. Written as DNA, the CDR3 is TGTGCCAGCAGCTTGGCAGGGGCGGGAGCGACCTACGAGCAGTACTTC. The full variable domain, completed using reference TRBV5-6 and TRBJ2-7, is DAGVTQSPTHLIKTRGQQVTLRCSPKSGHDTVSWYQQALGQGPQFIFQYYEEEERQRGNFPDRFSGHQFPNYSSELNVNALLLGDSALYLCASSLAGAGATYEQYFGPGTRLTVT.

As DNA, the CDR3 is TGTGCCAGCAGCCTCACAGGCACTAGCTCCTACGAGCAGTACTTC. Residues: CASSLTGTSSYEQYF. This chain connects TRBV6-1 to TRBJ2-7; D may match TRBD1 or TRBD2 (5 bases each). The germline gives CDR1 MNHNS, CDR2 SASEGT. Trimming took off 6 bases at V and 0 bases at J, with 15 bases between the two ends. The CDR3 contains 15 residues.

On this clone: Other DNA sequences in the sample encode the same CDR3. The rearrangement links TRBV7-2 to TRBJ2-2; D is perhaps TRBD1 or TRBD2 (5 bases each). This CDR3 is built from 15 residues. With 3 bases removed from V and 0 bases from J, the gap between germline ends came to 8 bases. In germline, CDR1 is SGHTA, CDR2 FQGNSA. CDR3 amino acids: CASSFGTANTGELFF. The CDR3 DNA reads TGTGCCAGCAGCTTCGGGACGGCGAACACCGGGGAGCTGTTTTTT.

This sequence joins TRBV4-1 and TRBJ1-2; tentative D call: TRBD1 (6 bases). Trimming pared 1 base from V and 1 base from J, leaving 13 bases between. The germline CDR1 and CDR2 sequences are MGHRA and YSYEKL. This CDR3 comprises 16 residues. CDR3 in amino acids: CASSQGAGDSNYGYTF. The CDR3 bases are TGCGCCAGCAGCCAAGGGGCAGGGGATAGTAACTATGGCTACACCTTC.

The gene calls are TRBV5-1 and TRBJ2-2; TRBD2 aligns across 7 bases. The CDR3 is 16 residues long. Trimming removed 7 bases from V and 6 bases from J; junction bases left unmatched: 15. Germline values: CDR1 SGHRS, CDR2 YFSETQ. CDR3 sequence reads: CASGNPGLRRAGELFF. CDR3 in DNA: TGCGCCAGCGGAAATCCGGGACTACGACGGGCCGGGGAGCTGTTTTTT.

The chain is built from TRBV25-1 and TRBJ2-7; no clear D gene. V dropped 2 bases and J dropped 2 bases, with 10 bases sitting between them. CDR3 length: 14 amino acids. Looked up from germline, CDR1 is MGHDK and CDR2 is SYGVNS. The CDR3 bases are TGTGCCAGCAGTGAAATGGCAGCTCCCTACGAGCAGTACTTC. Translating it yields CASSEMAAPYEQYF.

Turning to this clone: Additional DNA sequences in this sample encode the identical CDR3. The CDR3 nucleotides read TGTGCCAGCAGTTACGGACAGGGAACCTACGAGCAGTACTTC. This translates into CASSYGQGTYEQYF. This rearrangement joins TRBV6-5 to TRBJ2-7; 8 positions agree with TRBD1. Per the germline V gene, CDR1 is MNHEY and CDR2 is SVGAGI. This CDR3 comprises 14 residues. The V gene end was trimmed by 2 bases and the J gene end by 2 bases; junction bases not matched to a gene: 2.

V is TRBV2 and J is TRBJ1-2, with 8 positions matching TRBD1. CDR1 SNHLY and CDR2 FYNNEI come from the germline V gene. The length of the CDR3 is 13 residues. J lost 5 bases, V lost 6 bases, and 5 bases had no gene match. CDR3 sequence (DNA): TGTGCCAGCAGCCCGACAGGGGAGTATGGCTACACCTTC. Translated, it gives CASSPTGEYGYTF.

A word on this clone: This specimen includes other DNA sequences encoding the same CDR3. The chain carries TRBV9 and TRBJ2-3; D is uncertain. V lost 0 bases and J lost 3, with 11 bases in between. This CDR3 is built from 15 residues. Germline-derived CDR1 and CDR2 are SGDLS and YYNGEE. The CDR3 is CASSVAGDSTDTQYF. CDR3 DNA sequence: TGTGCCAGCAGCGTAGCAGGCGACTCGACAGATACGCAGTATTTT.

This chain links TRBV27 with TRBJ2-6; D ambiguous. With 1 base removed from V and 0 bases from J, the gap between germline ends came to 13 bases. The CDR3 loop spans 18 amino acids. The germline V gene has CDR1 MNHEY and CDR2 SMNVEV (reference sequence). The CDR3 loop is CASSLWAPRDSGANVLTF. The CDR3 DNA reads TGTGCCAGCAGTTTATGGGCCCCTCGTGACTCTGGGGCCAACGTCCTGACTTTC. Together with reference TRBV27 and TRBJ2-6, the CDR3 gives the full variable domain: EAQVTQNPRYLITVTGKKLTVTCSQNMNHEYMSWYRQDPGLGLRQIYYSMNVEVTDKGDVPEGYKVSRKEKRNFPLILESPSPNQTSLYFCASSLWAPRDSGANVLTFGAGSRLTVL.

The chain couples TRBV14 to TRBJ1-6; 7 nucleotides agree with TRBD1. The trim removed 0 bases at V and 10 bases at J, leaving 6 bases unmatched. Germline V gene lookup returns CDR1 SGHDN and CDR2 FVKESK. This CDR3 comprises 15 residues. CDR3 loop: CASSQERQGRSPLHF. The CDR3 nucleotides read TGTGCCAGCAGCCAAGAAAGACAGGGCCGGTCACCCCTCCACTTT.

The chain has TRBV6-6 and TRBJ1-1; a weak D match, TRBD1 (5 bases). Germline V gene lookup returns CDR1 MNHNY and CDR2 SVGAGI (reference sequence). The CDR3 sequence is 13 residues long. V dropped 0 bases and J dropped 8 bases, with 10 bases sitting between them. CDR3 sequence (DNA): TGTGCCAGCAGTTACTCGACTCAGGGAGAAGCTTTCTTT. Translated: CASSYSTQGEAFF.

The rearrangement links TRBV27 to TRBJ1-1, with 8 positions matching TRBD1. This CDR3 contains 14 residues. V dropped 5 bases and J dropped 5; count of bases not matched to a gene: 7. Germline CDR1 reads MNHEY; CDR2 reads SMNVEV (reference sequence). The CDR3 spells CASSGLQGGTEAFF. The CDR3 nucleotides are TGTGCCAGCAGTGGATTACAGGGGGGGACTGAAGCTTTCTTT.

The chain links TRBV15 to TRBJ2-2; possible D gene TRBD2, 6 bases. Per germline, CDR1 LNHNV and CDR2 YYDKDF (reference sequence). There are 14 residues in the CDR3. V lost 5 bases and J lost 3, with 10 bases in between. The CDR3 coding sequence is TGTGCCACCAGCGAGGGACTGCACACCGGGGAGCTGTTTTTT. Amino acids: CATSEGLHTGELFF.

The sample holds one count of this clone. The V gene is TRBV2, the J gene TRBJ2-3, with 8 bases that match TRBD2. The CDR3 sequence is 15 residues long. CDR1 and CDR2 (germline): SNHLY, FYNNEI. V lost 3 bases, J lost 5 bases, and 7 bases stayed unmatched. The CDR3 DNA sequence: TGTGCCAGCAGTGATGGCGCGGGGGGTAAAGATACGCAGTATTTT. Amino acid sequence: CASSDGAGGKDTQYF.

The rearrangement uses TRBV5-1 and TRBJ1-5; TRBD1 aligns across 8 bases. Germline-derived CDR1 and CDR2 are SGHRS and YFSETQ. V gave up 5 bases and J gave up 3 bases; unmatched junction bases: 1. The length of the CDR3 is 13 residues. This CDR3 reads CASRTGDNQPQHF. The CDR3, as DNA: TGCGCCAGCAGGACAGGGGACAATCAGCCCCAGCATTTT.